The entry that follows covers one T cell receptor (beta chain) sequence. Antigen: not known. The data derive from a study of T cell repertoires in cytomegalovirus infection. Study as a whole: As its CMV epitopes, the study selected recently identified HLA-C-restricted and well-studied HLA-B-restricted targets. In public TCR beta signatures, there were indications of both CMV infection and matching HLA type.

TCRdb ran MiXCR on the reads and lists one entry per CDR3 protein. The sample holds about 55,000 distinct CDR3 sequences, 20% to 25% seen once. This CDR3 has 15 amino acids. Trimming stripped 5 bases from V and 1 base from J, with 14 bases between. Study-level results: The ex vivo response was dominated by HLA-C-restricted CMV-specific TCR beta clonotypes.

The starting material was CD8+ T cells from cultured PBMCs, obtained from culture after CMV antigen stimulation. V and J are TRBV12-3 or TRBV12-4 and TRBJ1-1; D unclear. The TCR originated in a human donor in good health (CMV status not recorded). Some clones in this sample may be carry-over from other donors' samples. The CDR3 here is CASSIRLGGNTEAFF. For the CDR3, the DNA is TGTGCCAGCAGTATCCGACTGGGAGGGAACACTGAAGCTTTCTTT.